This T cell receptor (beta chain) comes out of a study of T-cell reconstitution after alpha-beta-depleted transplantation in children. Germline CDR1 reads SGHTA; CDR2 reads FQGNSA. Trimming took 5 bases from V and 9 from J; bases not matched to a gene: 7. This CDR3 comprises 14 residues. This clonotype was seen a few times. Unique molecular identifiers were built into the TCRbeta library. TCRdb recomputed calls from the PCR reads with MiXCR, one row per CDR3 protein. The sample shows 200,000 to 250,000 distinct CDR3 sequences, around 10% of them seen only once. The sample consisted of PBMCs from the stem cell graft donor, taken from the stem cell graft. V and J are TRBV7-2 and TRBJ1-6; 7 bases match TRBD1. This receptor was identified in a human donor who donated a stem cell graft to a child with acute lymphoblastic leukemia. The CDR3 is CASSLEQGGSPLHF. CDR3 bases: TGTGCCAGCAGCCTCGAGCAGGGGGGTTCACCCCTCCACTTT.